What follows are 12 T cell receptor beta chains derived from one specimen sequenced in a study of shared clonotypes between healthy human individuals. Using immunoSEQ multiplex PCR, the repertoire was profiled, and TCRdb retains in-frame clones only, with some absent. The table shows about 2.5 million clones, with around 93% occurring only once. Sequencing was performed on naive CD4+ T cells from PBMCs. Subset described: CD45RA+ positively selected. The receptors come from a man aged 18 to 29 in good health. Some clones in this sample may be carry-over from other donors' samples.

The rearrangement uses TRBV28 and TRBJ2-7; no definite D call. Trimming stripped 3 bases from V and 2 bases from J, with 11 bases between. The CDR3 totals 14 residues. Germline lookup yields CDR1 MDHEN and CDR2 SYDVKM. CDR3 DNA: TGTGCCAGCAGTTTGCTAGTCTTCCCCTACGAGCAGTACTTC. The encoded protein is CASSLLVFPYEQYF.

The chain couples TRBV14 to TRBJ1-2; possible D gene TRBD1, 5 bases. This CDR3 region has 13 residues. Between the trimmed V and J ends, which lost 4 bases and 4 bases, there was a span of 10 bases. Germline V gene lookup returns CDR1 SGHDN and CDR2 FVKESK. The CDR3 is CASSRDVSYGYTF. The CDR3 nucleotides are TGTGCCAGCAGCCGGGACGTCTCCTATGGCTACACCTTC.

This chain joins TRBV7-2 and TRBJ1-4; TRBD1 matches at 7 bases. This CDR3 comprises 15 residues. The V gene end was trimmed by 5 bases and the J gene end by 6 bases; junction bases not matched to a gene: 9. Germline loops: CDR1 SGHTA, CDR2 FQGNSA. Here the CDR3 reads CASSTQTGWYEKLFF. Here the CDR3 DNA reads TGTGCCAGCAGCACTCAGACAGGGTGGTATGAAAAACTGTTTTTT.

This chain links TRBV7-3 with TRBJ2-5; D is possibly TRBD2 (6 bases). The CDR3 totals 17 residues. The V end lost 2 bases, the J end lost 3 bases, and 19 bases lay between the germline ends. CDR1 is SGHTA and CDR2 is FQGTGA in the germline V gene. As DNA, the CDR3 is TGTGCCAGCAGCTTATTGGGCCCTCGAGCGGGCAAAGAGACCCAGTACTTC. Encoded protein: CASSLLGPRAGKETQYF.

V usage is TRBV27 and J usage is TRBJ2-2, with 13 bases that match TRBD2. Germline-derived CDR1 and CDR2 are MNHEY and SMNVEV (reference sequence). The CDR3 consists of 16 residues. Trimming cost V 2 bases and J 5 bases; bases outside gene matches: 2. CDR3 loop: CASSLRLAGGTGELFF. DNA for the CDR3: TGTGCCAGCAGTTTAAGACTAGCGGGAGGTACCGGGGAGCTGTTTTTT.

This clone was recorded once. V is TRBV19 and J is TRBJ2-7; D might be TRBD1 (5 bases). This CDR3 is 11 amino acids long. Per the germline V gene, CDR1 is LNHDA and CDR2 is SQIVND (reference sequence). CDR3 protein: CEKGAGYEQYF. The CDR3 nucleotides are TGTGAGAAAGGGGCAGGCTACGAGCAGTACTTC.

J is TRBJ1-5 and V is TRBV2, with 9 bases lining up with TRBD1. The germline CDR1 and CDR2 sequences are SNHLY and FYNNEI. Germline trimming cut 8 bases from V and 9 bases from J; bases unmatched to any gene: 5. The CDR3 runs to 12 residues. CDR3 amino acids: CASDRGVGPQHF. In nucleotides, the CDR3 is TGTGCCAGCGACAGGGGGGTAGGGCCCCAGCATTTT.

V is TRBV7-2 and J is TRBJ2-7, with unresolved D. The CDR3 is 19 residues long. Germline V gives CDR1 SGHTA, CDR2 FQGNSA. V lost 2 bases to trimming and J lost 3 bases, with 26 bases between them. The CDR3 DNA reads TGTGCCAGCAGCTTACGTATCGGGTCGTCTGAAACCTCGATCTACGAGCAGTACTTC. Translated: CASSLRIGSSETSIYEQYF.

This chain uses TRBV5-1 with TRBJ2-1; 13 bases map to TRBD2. V lost 0 bases to trimming and J lost 8 bases; unmatched junction nucleotides: 8. The CDR3 extends over 17 amino acids. CDR1 is SGHRS and CDR2 is YFSETQ in the germline V gene. CDR3 region: CASSLVPGLAGIDEQFF. CDR3 nucleotide sequence: TGCGCCAGCAGCTTGGTACCGGGACTAGCGGGAATTGATGAGCAGTTCTTC.

The V gene is TRBV28, the J gene TRBJ2-7, with TRBD1 matching over 8 bases. The V segment lost 7 bases and the J segment 5 bases; nucleotides outside the gene matches: 13. Germline V gene lookup returns CDR1 MDHEN and CDR2 SYDVKM. The CDR3 runs 15 residues. This chain's CDR3 is CASTNSGGSNHEQYF. The CDR3 nucleotides are TGTGCCAGCACGAACTCAGGGGGCTCTAACCACGAGCAGTACTTC.

Of note for this clone: The junction shows a germline mismatch at one end, possibly a read error. V gene TRBV6-5 combines with J gene TRBJ1-5, with 10 bases that match TRBD1. The V gene's germline CDR1 is MNHEY and CDR2 SVGAGI. This CDR3 region has 15 residues. The chain's CDR3 is CAGSRDRGYNQPQHF. CDR3 coding DNA: TGTGCCGGCAGCAGGGACAGGGGTTACAATCAGCCCCAGCATTTT.

This chain uses TRBV28 with TRBJ1-1, with TRBD1 identical over 12 bases. In germline, CDR1 is MDHEN, CDR2 SYDVKM. The length of the CDR3 is 18 residues. With V trimmed by 6 bases and J by 5 bases, 16 bases remained unmatched. The CDR3 DNA reads as TGTGCCAGCAGCTCTTCCGGGGACAGGGGGCGCTTGTGGACTGAAGCTTTCTTT. Translated, it gives CASSSSGDRGRLWTEAFF.